These 21 T cell receptor beta chains share one sample of origin, sequenced in a study of blood T cell repertoires in COVID-19. TCRdb's copy holds only in-frame clones and misses some; the assay was immunoSEQ multiplex PCR. The top ten clones hold approximately 3% of a sample with approximately 150,000 clones, approximately 85% of them seen once. Source material: PBMCs or T cells enriched from blood (not recorded which). Receptors originate from a woman aged 45-65 years with acute COVID-19.

The rearrangement links TRBV25-1 to TRBJ2-1, with 12 bases fitting TRBD1. This CDR3 is built from 18 residues. Germline-derived CDR1 and CDR2 are MGHDK and SYGVNS. Germline trimming cut 2 bases from V and 2 bases from J; bases unmatched to any gene: 7. The CDR3 loop is CASSEPQGTGGAYNEQFF. In nucleotides, the CDR3 is TGTGCCAGCAGTGAACCCCAAGGGACAGGGGGCGCCTACAATGAGCAGTTCTTC.

CDR3 sequence (DNA): TGTGCCAGCAGTCCTCCGAGTGGGACAGGGGTAAATGAAAAACTGTTTTTT. Its protein product is CASSPPSGTGVNEKLFF. V and J are TRBV6-6 and TRBJ1-4, with TRBD1 identical over 10 bases. The V segment lost 5 bases and the J segment 5 bases; nucleotides outside the gene matches: 11. The CDR3 has 17 amino acids. CDR1 and CDR2 from the germline V gene are MNHNY and SVGAGI (reference sequence).

The chain is built from TRBV5-6 and TRBJ2-5, with D possibly being TRBD1 (6 bases). This CDR3 is 16 amino acids long. Germline assignment: CDR1 SGHDT and CDR2 YYEEEE. With 4 bases removed from V and 0 bases from J, the gap between germline ends came to 16 bases. DNA of the CDR3: TGTGCCAGCAGCCCTGGTGTGGGACATTACCAAGAGACCCAGTACTTC. Residues: CASSPGVGHYQETQYF. The full variable domain, completed using reference TRBV5-6 and TRBJ2-5, is DAGVTQSPTHLIKTRGQQVTLRCSPKSGHDTVSWYQQALGQGPQFIFQYYEEEERQRGNFPDRFSGHQFPNYSSELNVNALLLGDSALYLCASSPGVGHYQETQYFGPGTRLLVL.

By proportion, this clone is medium-sized. The V gene is TRBV14, the J gene TRBJ2-3; TRBD2 is a possible D gene (7 bases). The germline V gene has CDR1 SGHDN and CDR2 FVKESK. CDR3 length: 13 residues. Trimming left V 3 bases short and J 6 bases short, with 10 bases between. This chain's CDR3 is CASSQGGGDTQYF. DNA of the CDR3: TGTGCCAGCAGCCAGGGAGGGGGGGATACGCAGTATTTT.

V and J are TRBV27 and TRBJ2-7; TRBD1 is a possible D gene (6 bases). Germline loops: CDR1 MNHEY, CDR2 SMNVEV (reference sequence). With 4 bases removed from V and 2 bases from J, the gap between germline ends came to 9 bases. This CDR3 has 13 amino acids. CDR3 DNA: TGTGCCAGCAGTTCGACAGGAGCCTACGAGCAGTACTTC. It encodes CASSSTGAYEQYF.

The gene calls are TRBV7-9 and TRBJ2-3; D perhaps matches TRBD1 (6 bases). Trimming took off 1 base at V and 9 bases at J, with 8 bases between the two ends. CDR1 is SEHNR and CDR2 is FQNEAQ in the germline V gene (reference sequence). The CDR3 runs to 12 residues. The CDR3: CASSLDRVTQYF. The CDR3 coding sequence is TGTGCCAGCAGCTTAGACAGGGTGACGCAGTATTTT. The whole variable domain, remainder taken from reference TRBV7-9 and TRBJ2-3, is DTGVSQNPRHKITKRGQNVTFRCDPISEHNRLYWYRQTLGQGPEFLTYFQNEAQLEKSRLLSDRFSAERPKGSFSTLEIQRTEQGDSAMYLCASSLDRVTQYFGPGTRLTVL.

The V call is TRBV9, the J call TRBJ2-1, with 8 nucleotides matching TRBD2. CDR1 and CDR2 from the germline V gene are SGDLS and YYNGEE. This CDR3 is 16 amino acids long. Trimming removed 0 bases from V and 4 bases from J; junction bases left unmatched: 6. CDR3 nucleotide sequence: TGTGCCAGCAGCGTAGACGGGAGGGCCTCTTACAATGAGCAGTTCTTC. Amino acids: CASSVDGRASYNEQFF.

The chain recombines TRBV7-8 with TRBJ2-3; TRBD2 matches 15 bases. Losses at the gene ends were 6 bases for V and 6 bases for J; bases not matched to a gene: 10. The CDR3 extends over 17 amino acids. Germline loops: CDR1 SGHVS, CDR2 FQNEAQ. CDR3 nucleotide sequence: TGTGCCAGCAGAGCGGGGACTAGCGGGAGGCCCACGGATACGCAGTATTTT. It encodes CASRAGTSGRPTDTQYF.

The V gene is TRBV6-2 or TRBV6-3, the J gene TRBJ2-1, with D possibly being TRBD2 (5 bases). Germline lookup yields CDR1 MNHEY and CDR2 SVGEGT. CDR3 length: 20 amino acids. V was shortened by 0 bases and J by 7 bases, with 28 bases between the two germline ends. The CDR3 bases are TGTGCCAGCAGTTACTCCCCTACTCTAGCAGCCCTACACAGTAGGAATGAGCAGTTCTTC. It translates to CASSYSPTLAALHSRNEQFF.

This clone was seen just once. V gene TRBV9 combines with J gene TRBJ2-7; 11 bases map to TRBD1. The CDR3 is made up of 15 amino acids. V lost 4 bases, J lost 3 bases, and 6 bases stayed unmatched. From germline, CDR1 is SGDLS and CDR2 YYNGEE. DNA for the CDR3: TGTGCCAGCAGCTCGGGAGGGACAGGGGGCTACGAGCAGTACTTC. Amino acids: CASSSGGTGGYEQYF.

The chain uses TRBV13 and TRBJ2-1, with D hard to call. The CDR3 runs 12 residues. The germline V gene has CDR1 PRHDT and CDR2 FYEKMQ (reference sequence). V was trimmed by 5 bases and J by 9 bases, leaving 11 bases between them. CDR3: CASSPTDREQFF. The CDR3 bases are TGTGCCAGCAGCCCGACTGACCGTGAGCAGTTCTTC.

In this sample, this clone turned up a few times. This chain links TRBV5-1 with TRBJ1-6; D is uncertain. The germline CDR1 and CDR2 sequences are SGHRS and YFSETQ. The CDR3 is 15 amino acids. Trimming took off 4 bases at V and 6 bases at J, with 14 bases between the two ends. CDR3 nucleotide sequence: TGCGCCAGCAGCCCATTCGGAGAGAGTAATTCACCCCTCCACTTT. This sequence encodes CASSPFGESNSPLHF.

The rearrangement joins TRBV2 to TRBJ1-4; D not resolved. The CDR3 is 14 residues long. CDR1 is SNHLY and CDR2 is FYNNEI in the germline V gene. With 5 bases removed from V and 0 bases from J, the gap between germline ends came to 7 bases. The DNA for the CDR3 is TGTGCCAGCAGTACCGGGACAACTAATGAAAAACTGTTTTTT. Translation: CASSTGTTNEKLFF.

V is TRBV4-3 and J is TRBJ2-1, with 7 bases fitting TRBD2. The CDR3 has 17 amino acids. J gave up 2 bases and V 0 bases, and 7 bases lay outside the gene matches. CDR1 is LGHNA, CDR2 YSLEER, per germline. The CDR3 nucleotides are TGCGCCAGCAGCCAAGAAACGGCGGGAGACGCCTACAATGAGCAGTTCTTC. Protein: CASSQETAGDAYNEQFF.

This rearrangement joins TRBV9 to TRBJ2-7; D gene unclear. Germline-derived CDR1 and CDR2 are SGDLS and YYNGEE. Trimming took 4 bases from V and 6 from J, leaving 17 bases between them. The CDR3 is 14 residues long. The CDR3 DNA is TGTGCCAGCAGCTCAGGCCCCCTTTCAGGCGAGCAGTACTTC. This codes for CASSSGPLSGEQYF.

The chain recombines TRBV7-9 with TRBJ2-1, with 11 bases identical to TRBD2. The CDR3 has 19 amino acids. The V gene end was trimmed by 8 bases and the J gene end by 0 bases; junction bases not matched to a gene: 15. Germline V gene data show CDR1 as SEHNR and CDR2 as FQNEAQ (reference sequence). DNA for the CDR3: TGTGCCAGCCAACCCTCCGGGACTAGCGGATCGAGCTCCTACAATGAGCAGTTCTTC. Protein sequence: CASQPSGTSGSSSYNEQFF.

The V and J genes are TRBV6-6 and TRBJ2-4; D uncertain. Looked up from germline, CDR1 is MNHNY and CDR2 is SVGAGI (reference sequence). This CDR3 spans 14 amino acids. V lost 4 bases and J lost 8, with 15 bases in between. The DNA for the CDR3 is TGTGCCAGCAGTTTCGCCCCGGGTCGGGACATTCAGTACTTC. This codes for CASSFAPGRDIQYF.

The gene calls are TRBV21-1 and TRBJ2-1; the table assigns TRBD1, which was not confirmed against the DNA. TRBV21-1 is deemed a pseudogene. The CDR3 totals 17 residues. Here the CDR3 reads CASSKVRGRVAYNEQFF. The DNA of the CDR3 is TGTGCCAGCAGCAAAGTCCGAGGCAGGGTGGCCTACAATGAGCAGTTCTTC.

This chain uses TRBV3-1 (or the pseudogene TRBV3-2) with TRBJ2-7; the D is unclear. The CDR3 runs to 13 residues. Germline CDR1 LGHDT, CDR2 YNNKEL (reference sequence). Trimming took 0 bases from V and 3 from J, leaving 6 bases between them. CDR3 nucleotides: TGTGCCAGCAGCCAAGATTGGAGCTACGAGCAGTACTTC. Translating it yields CASSQDWSYEQYF.

The sample holds a few counts of this clone. Other DNA sequences in this sample translate to the same CDR3. The chain joins TRBV7-2 to TRBJ1-5; D not certain. V gave up 3 bases and J gave up 6 bases, with 6 bases separating them. The germline gives CDR1 SGHTA, CDR2 FQGNSA. The CDR3 extends over 12 amino acids. The CDR3 loop reads CASSLRGQPQHF. The CDR3 nucleotides are TGTGCCAGCAGCTTGAGAGGTCAGCCCCAGCATTTT.

This sequence joins TRBV7-9 and TRBJ2-3, with a weak D call TRBD2 (5 bases). Germline V gene lookup returns CDR1 SEHNR and CDR2 FQNEAQ (reference sequence). The V end was cut by 1 base, the J end by 7 bases, with 18 bases between. The CDR3 contains 16 residues. The CDR3 sequence: CASSLEWRSQRHTQYF. DNA of the CDR3: TGTGCCAGCAGCTTAGAGTGGAGGTCCCAGCGACATACGCAGTATTTT.